This T cell receptor (beta chain) was captured by sequencing in a study of regulatory T cells in long-lasting Graves disease. General observations from the study: Persistent disease showed a preference for TRBV28, TRBJ1-2 and TRBJ2-5. Lower TCR diversity characterized persistent Graves' patients relative to newly diagnosed patients. A greater number of public clonotypes (about 3,000) was shared by persistent patients than by new patients (about 960).

Noted time point: newly diagnosed GD, antithyroid drugs for less than 3 months. With RNA extracted from PBMCs as input, the TCR library was made. V gave up 6 bases and J gave up 7 bases; unmatched junction bases: 10. Germline V gene data show CDR1 as SNHLY and CDR2 as FYNNEI. The CDR3 runs to 16 residues. Arm-PCR of CDR3 regions with iRepertoire HTBI primers generated TCR beta libraries. TCRdb ran MiXCR on the multiplex PCR reads and lists one entry per CDR3 protein. The sample shows 600,000 to 650,000 distinct CDR3 sequences, less than 20% of them seen only once. With respect to this clonotype: Its cognate antigen is unknown.

In addition, the sample was reused for a study of T cells in Graves' hyperthyroidism and ophthalmopathy. As that report states: Thyroid ultrasound, orbital computed tomography, clinical symptoms, and serum thyroxine and TRAb underpinned diagnoses.

The gene calls are TRBV2 and TRBJ2-7, with TRBD2 matching 15 bases. This sequence was found in a woman in her 30s with Graves disease. This specimen consisted of peripheral blood mononuclear cells (PBMCs), obtained at new diagnosis, from a patient treated with antithyroid drugs. CDR3 nucleotide sequence: TGTGCCAGCAGCCCCTGGACTAGCGGGAGGGAGGTAGAGCAGTACTTC. As protein: CASSPWTSGREVEQYF.